This is a list of T cell receptor beta chains from one sample in a study of blood T cell repertoires in COVID-19. Profiling relied on immunoSEQ multiplex PCR, and the TCRdb table lists in-frame clones only, not all of them. The repertoire holds about 200,000 clones, with roughly four fifths as singletons. Sequencing used PBMCs or T cells enriched from blood (not recorded which). Source of these receptors: a man aged 35 to 55 who had recovered from COVID-19. The CDR3 runs from the conserved cysteine through the conserved F or W. Clone size, where shown, is once, few, many, or a class for clones that have expanded.

abundance	v_gene	CDR3aa
-	TRBV11-2	CASSLVPGANYGYTF
-	TRBV2	CASSELVAGGELFF
-	TRBV4-2	CASSQAGGSTDTQYF
-	TRBV9	CASSVSAGGVYQETQYF
once	TRBV11-3	CASSLRGRYEQYF
-	TRBV9	CASSRTGDNYGYTF
-	TRBV30	CAWSVRRNYGYTF
-	TRBV3-1/TRBV3-2	CASSQGGASVATGELFF
-	TRBV7-9	CASSLWDTYNEQFF
-	TRBV25-1	CASSENQGAGAFF
-	TRBV5-1	CASSREYNEQFF
-	TRBV2	CASREAGEAFF
-	TRBV27	CASSLAVVGETQYF
-	TRBV29-1	CSVGDLAQETQYF
-	TRBV30	CAWGLAGAQPQHF